The 17 T cell receptor beta chains listed next were all sequenced from one sample in a study of blood T cell repertoires in COVID-19. The method was immunoSEQ multiplex PCR; TCRdb's version includes in-frame clones alone and lacks a portion of them. The profile shows about 65,000 clones, roughly 77% of them singletons. The sample taken for sequencing was peripheral blood. The receptors stem from an older man with acute or convalescent COVID-19.

In this sample, this clone turned up a few times. V gene TRBV11-3 combines with J gene TRBJ2-7; 9 positions agree with TRBD1. This CDR3 comprises 15 residues. Germline V gene lookup returns CDR1 SGHNT and CDR2 YENEEA. With V trimmed by 1 base and J by 2 bases, 3 bases remained unmatched. The CDR3 DNA sequence: TGTGCCAGCAGCTTAGGGACAGGGGATACCTACGAGCAGTACTTC. Translating it yields CASSLGTGDTYEQYF. The whole variable domain, remainder taken from reference TRBV11-3 and TRBJ2-7, is EAGVVQSPRYKIIEKKQPVAFWCNPISGHNTLYWYLQNLGQGPELLIRYENEEAVDDSQLPKDRFSAERLKGVDSTLKIQPAELGDSAVYLCASSLGTGDTYEQYFGPGTRLTVT.

This chain uses TRBV18 with TRBJ1-2; 7 bases map to TRBD1. The CDR3 has 15 amino acids. The trim removed 6 bases at V and 4 bases at J, leaving 11 bases unmatched. From germline, CDR1 is KGHSH and CDR2 LQKENI. CDR3 loop: CASSQQGIRVYGYTF. Written as DNA, the CDR3 is TGTGCCAGCTCGCAACAGGGGATTAGGGTCTATGGCTACACCTTC. Supplemented by reference TRBV18 and TRBJ1-2, the full variable domain reads NAGVMQNPRHLVRRRGQEARLRCSPMKGHSHVYWYRQLPEEGLKFMVYLQKENIIDESGMPKERFSAEFPKEGPSILRIQQVVRGDSAAYFCASSQQGIRVYGYTFGSGTRLTVV.

The chain uses TRBV4-1 and TRBJ2-5; possibly TRBD1 for D (6 bases). There are 16 residues in the CDR3. V lost 1 base to trimming and J lost 5 bases, with 17 bases between them. Germline lookup yields CDR1 MGHRA and CDR2 YSYEKL. The CDR3 DNA reads as TGCGCCAGCAGCCAAGGGTGGACAGTGGGGGCCGAGACCCAGTACTTC. It encodes CASSQGWTVGAETQYF.

The rearrangement uses TRBV2 and TRBJ1-1; TRBD1 aligns across 8 bases. Per the germline V gene, CDR1 is SNHLY and CDR2 is FYNNEI. After removal of 7 bases from V and 4 bases from J, the junction contained 8 bases not matched to a gene. This CDR3 region has 14 residues. The CDR3 is CASTQTGAGTEAFF. CDR3 DNA: TGTGCCAGCACTCAGACAGGGGCGGGCACTGAAGCTTTCTTT.

This rearrangement joins TRBV5-8 to TRBJ1-5, with TRBD1 matching over 7 bases. V trimming: 4 bases; J trimming: 2 bases; junction bases outside the gene matches: 15. The germline CDR1 and CDR2 sequences are SGHTS and YDEGEE. This CDR3 comprises 18 residues. CDR3 protein: CASSLWKGALGGNQPQHF. The CDR3 coding sequence is TGTGCCAGCAGCCTTTGGAAGGGGGCCTTGGGGGGCAATCAGCCCCAGCATTTT.

The V and J genes are TRBV6-1 and TRBJ2-5; 7 bases are shared with TRBD2. The CDR3 has 14 residues. CDR1 is MNHNS and CDR2 is SASEGT in the germline V gene. Trimming took 2 bases from V and 5 from J; bases not matched to a gene: 5. The CDR3 reads CASSEFGLGETQYF. The CDR3, as DNA: TGTGCCAGCAGTGAATTTGGACTAGGGGAGACCCAGTACTTC.

The CDR3 DNA is TGTGCCAGCAGCTTGGGGGGGGGAGATTATGGCTACACCTTC. This gives the protein CASSLGGGDYGYTF. The chain employs TRBV5-4 and TRBJ1-2; D is perhaps TRBD1 (5 bases). V was trimmed by 0 bases and J by 5 bases, leaving 11 bases between them. Germline V gene data show CDR1 as SGHNT and CDR2 as YYREEE (reference sequence). This CDR3 is 14 amino acids long.

In its sample, this clone was seen once. This chain joins TRBV27 and TRBJ1-3, with 12 bases matching TRBD1. The CDR3 has 18 amino acids. Germline V gene lookup returns CDR1 MNHEY and CDR2 SMNVEV (reference sequence). V shed 0 bases and J 3 bases; nucleotides not matched to a gene: 6. The CDR3, as DNA: TGTGCCAGCAGTTTATCCGGGACAGGGGGCGCGGATGGAAACACCATATATTTT. This translates into CASSLSGTGGADGNTIYF.

The chain joins TRBV11-2 to TRBJ1-6, with TRBD1 identical over 10 bases. The V gene end was trimmed by 5 bases and the J gene end by 7 bases; junction bases not matched to a gene: 2. This CDR3 is 14 amino acids long. The germline V gene has CDR1 SGHAT and CDR2 FQNNGV. In DNA form, the CDR3 reads TGTGCCAGCAGCCTGGGACAGGGGAATTCACCCCTCCACTTT. Its protein is CASSLGQGNSPLHF.

This chain uses TRBV5-1 with TRBJ2-7; possibly TRBD1 for D (5 bases). This CDR3 region has 14 residues. V was pared by 0 bases and J by 5 bases, with 12 bases between. The germline gives CDR1 SGHRS, CDR2 YFSETQ. This CDR3 reads CASSLGAGNDEQYF. CDR3 sequence (DNA): TGCGCCAGCAGCTTGGGGGCAGGGAACGACGAGCAGTACTTC.

The chain carries TRBV18 and TRBJ1-1, with 8 bases fitting TRBD1. J was trimmed by 6 bases and V by 5 bases; bases with no gene match: 5. Germline V gene sequence: CDR1 KGHSH, CDR2 LQKENI. The CDR3 extends over 13 amino acids. The CDR3 sequence: CASSIEGQAEAFF. CDR3 DNA: TGTGCCAGCTCAATTGAGGGACAGGCTGAAGCTTTCTTT. The whole variable domain, remainder taken from reference TRBV18 and TRBJ1-1, is NAGVMQNPRHLVRRRGQEARLRCSPMKGHSHVYWYRQLPEEGLKFMVYLQKENIIDESGMPKERFSAEFPKEGPSILRIQQVVRGDSAAYFCASSIEGQAEAFFGQGTRLTVV.

The chain has TRBV2 and TRBJ2-3; 10 nucleotides align to TRBD1. Germline V lookup: CDR1 SNHLY, CDR2 FYNNEI. CDR3 length equals 14 residues. After removal of 6 bases from V and 7 bases from J, the junction contained 7 bases not matched to a gene. CDR3 sequence: CASRGQGSGYTQYF. The CDR3 DNA follows: TGTGCCAGCAGGGGACAGGGGAGCGGATATACGCAGTATTTT.

This clone was detected a few times. The chain combines TRBV7-6 with TRBJ2-5; D might be TRBD1 (6 bases). The CDR3 covers 16 residues. Trimming took off 6 bases at V and 5 bases at J, with 22 bases between the two ends. Germline loops: CDR1 SGHVS, CDR2 FNYEAQ. The DNA for the CDR3 is TGTGCCAGCAGACGGACGACAGGCTCGGCCTCGGAGACCCAGTACTTC. It specifies CASRRTTGSASETQYF.

The rearrangement links TRBV7-2 to TRBJ1-1, with TRBD1 matching 8 bases. V lost 2 bases to trimming and J lost 6 bases; unmatched junction nucleotides: 17. Germline values: CDR1 SGHTA, CDR2 FQGNSA. This CDR3 has 18 residues. The CDR3 DNA reads as TGTGCCAGCAGCTTAATTCGGGACAGGTGGGATTTTTTCCCTGAAGCTTTCTTT. Translated: CASSLIRDRWDFFPEAFF.

V gene TRBV11-1 combines with J gene TRBJ1-1; 10 nucleotides agree with TRBD1. CDR3 size: 13 residues. The V and J ends lost 3 bases and 5 bases, in that order; junction bases with no gene match: 0. Germline V CDR1 and CDR2: SGHAT, FQDESV (reference sequence). CDR3 coding DNA: TGTGCCAGCAGCTTGGACAGGGGGACTGAAGCTTTCTTT. Translated: CASSLDRGTEAFF. The variable domain in full, with the rest retrieved from reference TRBV11-1 and TRBJ1-1, is EAEVAQSPRYKITEKSQAVAFWCDPISGHATLYWYRQILGQGPELLVQFQDESVVDDSQLPKDRFSAERLKGVDSTLKIQPAELGDSAMYLCASSLDRGTEAFFGQGTRLTVV.

The genes are TRBV7-2 and TRBJ1-1; tentatively, D is TRBD1 (5 bases). Per germline, CDR1 SGHTA and CDR2 FQGNSA. V was pared by 5 bases and J by 3 bases, with 16 bases between. The CDR3 consists of 15 residues. The CDR3 sequence: CASSLAGLRDTEAFF. The CDR3 region has the DNA TGTGCCAGCAGCCTGGCAGGGCTCAGGGACACTGAAGCTTTCTTT.

The V and J genes are TRBV10-3 and TRBJ1-1, with D tentatively TRBD1 (5 bases). With 2 bases removed from V and 6 bases from J, the gap between germline ends came to 13 bases. The CDR3 has 14 residues. The germline gives CDR1 ENHRY, CDR2 SYGVKD. The CDR3 loop is CAISEKSGTAEAFF. The CDR3 coding sequence is TGTGCCATCAGTGAGAAGTCGGGGACTGCTGAAGCTTTCTTT.